Following are 10 T cell receptor beta chains from one sample sequenced in a study of sequential checkpoint blockade in melanoma. The repertoire was sequenced with immunoSEQ multiplex PCR; TCRdb's copy has only in-frame clones and lacks some. Of 9,500 to 12,000 clones in the sample, roughly 51% were seen once. Treatment here: randomized to nivolumab then ipilimumab (arm A) or the reverse (arm B). Material: CD8+ T cells sorted from blood (inferred from file names), obtained from a patient given nivolumab and ipilimumab in sequence. The receptors were gathered from a human donor with melanoma.

The genes are TRBV19 and TRBJ1-5; no clear D gene. This CDR3 has 15 amino acids. V was trimmed by 4 bases and J by 5 bases, leaving 15 bases between them. The germline gives CDR1 LNHDA, CDR2 SQIVND (reference sequence). CDR3 DNA: TGTGCCAGTAGTACACAAATACACATTGATCAGCCCCAGCATTTT. It is translated as CASSTQIHIDQPQHF.

The chain is built from TRBV7-9 and TRBJ2-1, with D maybe TRBD2 (6 bases). V lost 1 base to trimming and J lost 3 bases, with 10 bases between them. CDR1 is SEHNR, CDR2 FQNEAQ, per germline (reference sequence). CDR3 length: 15 residues. The CDR3 region has the DNA TGTGCCAGCAGCTTAGGGGGGGACGGCTACAATGAGCAGTTCTTC. It is translated as CASSLGGDGYNEQFF.

The chain uses TRBV5-6 and TRBJ2-5, with D maybe TRBD2 (5 bases). The CDR3 contains 14 residues. With 0 bases removed from V and 4 bases from J, the gap between germline ends came to 10 bases. The germline V gene has CDR1 SGHDT and CDR2 YYEEEE. The CDR3 loop is CASSLGTGSETQYF. CDR3 nucleotides: TGTGCCAGCAGCTTGGGGACTGGCTCAGAGACCCAGTACTTC.

This chain uses TRBV15 with TRBJ2-3; 11 bases line up with TRBD2. Germline-derived CDR1 and CDR2 are LNHNV and YYDKDF (reference sequence). This CDR3 is built from 14 residues. V gave up 2 bases and J gave up 5 bases; unmatched junction bases: 0. This CDR3 reads CATSRLAGGDTQYF. CDR3 DNA sequence: TGTGCCACCAGCAGACTAGCGGGAGGAGATACGCAGTATTTT.

The rearrangement uses TRBV28 and TRBJ1-5; tentatively, D is TRBD1 (6 bases). CDR1 and CDR2 from the germline V gene are MDHEN and SYDVKM. V was cut by 7 bases and J by 5 bases, with 15 bases left in between. The CDR3 is made up of 14 amino acids. The CDR3 nucleotides are TGTGCCAGCACCACGAGAGGGGGAGATCAGCCCCAGCATTTT. It is translated as CASTTRGGDQPQHF.

Notes on this clone: A clone one base away is much larger, so this may be a read error. The chain is built from TRBV5-6 and TRBJ1-1, with D unclear. Trimming removed 0 bases from V and 1 base from J, with 4 bases in between. This CDR3 region has 13 residues. Per germline, CDR1 SGHDT and CDR2 YYEEEE. CDR3 loop: CASSLAGNTEAFF. CDR3 sequence (DNA): TGTGCCAGCAGCTTGGCAGGGAACACTGAAGCTTTCTTT.

This clone was found a few times. CDR3 sequence (DNA): TGTGCCAGCAGCTTAGCCGGGACAGGGACCCGAGGTGAGCAGTACTTC. It is translated as CASSLAGTGTRGEQYF. The rearrangement joins TRBV7-6 to TRBJ2-7, with TRBD1 identical over 9 bases. This CDR3 spans 16 amino acids. CDR1 SGHVS and CDR2 FNYEAQ come from the germline V gene. V lost 0 bases, J lost 7 bases, and 10 bases stayed unmatched.

This clone has only a few counts. The V call is TRBV11-2, the J call TRBJ2-1; 11 nucleotides align to TRBD2. J lost 0 bases, V lost 4 bases, and 8 bases had no gene match. Germline CDR1 is SGHAT and CDR2 is FQNNGV. The CDR3 covers 18 residues. The CDR3 protein is CASSYGTSGGSSYNEQFF. DNA for the CDR3: TGTGCCAGCAGCTACGGGACTAGCGGAGGTAGCTCCTACAATGAGCAGTTCTTC. The full variable domain, in which reference TRBV11-2 and TRBJ2-1 provide the parts outside the CDR3, is EAGVAQSPRYKIIEKRQSVAFWCNPISGHATLYWYQQILGQGPKLLIQFQNNGVVDDSQLPKDRFSAERLKGVDSTLKIQPAKLEDSAVYLCASSYGTSGGSSYNEQFFGPGTRLTVL.

This sequence joins TRBV11-2 and TRBJ2-7; 7 bases fit TRBD1. CDR3 length: 13 amino acids. V was pared by 4 bases and J by 6 bases, with 6 bases of the junction left unmatched. Per germline, CDR1 SGHAT and CDR2 FQNNGV. The CDR3 coding sequence is TGTGCCAGCAGCTCCATCTCAGGGGGCGAGCAGTACTTC. Encoded protein: CASSSISGGEQYF.

J is TRBJ2-3 and V is TRBV5-4; 10 nucleotides align to TRBD1. The CDR3 spans 19 residues. The V segment lost 0 bases and the J segment 0 bases; nucleotides outside the gene matches: 10. The germline gives CDR1 SGHNT, CDR2 YYREEE (reference sequence). The CDR3 bases are TGTGCCAGCAGCTTGGAGGGACAGGGGCCAGCCGTTAGCACAGATACGCAGTATTTT. This sequence encodes CASSLEGQGPAVSTDTQYF.